This TCR beta chain was obtained from a study of blood T cell repertoires in COVID-19. Study details: COVID-19 samples from acute and convalescent phases originated in the United States, Italy and Spain. Sample material is recorded as cDNA or gDNA derived from T cells, B-cell-depleted T cells, or PBMCs.

CDR3 size: 14 residues. Trimming stripped 1 base from V and 5 bases from J, with 9 bases between. Per the germline V gene, CDR1 is MGHRA and CDR2 is YSYEKL. In the study's own analysis: Reference gene primer amplification in the assay estimated nucleated cell counts. Generated by immunoSEQ multiplex PCR, the TCRdb table keeps only in-frame clones and is missing some. V, J and clone size were drawn from that table, and D and trimming were deduced from the DNA. The sample shows over 85,000 clones, approximately 90% of them seen only once. The receptor's source is a human donor with active COVID-19. The donor label of this sample is uncertain. V and J are TRBV4-1 and TRBJ1-5, with D uncertain. The sample consisted of peripheral blood. The CDR3: CASSQGVSDQPQHF. Written as DNA, the CDR3 is TGCGCCAGCAGCCAAGGAGTCTCTGATCAGCCCCAGCATTTT.